This record concerns one T cell receptor (beta chain) sequence. Via MiXCR, TCRdb re-called the 5' RACE reads, giving one row per CDR3 protein. The data contain about 790,000 distinct CDR3 sequences, approximately 18% of them singletons. There are 14 residues in the CDR3. Losses at the gene ends were 4 bases for V and 0 bases for J; bases not matched to a gene: 5. CDR1 and CDR2 (germline): SQVTM, ANQGSEA. The entry originates in a study of identical twins. The sample was also linked to a second study, of T cells expressing NK-cell markers. That paper notes: Seven of eight sequenced donors tested HCMV-seropositive; one tested seronegative.

The chain links TRBV29-1 to TRBJ2-7, with 8 nucleotides matching TRBD1. Sample: PBMCs. The sequence was obtained from a woman aged 18-29 years in good health. The CDR3 loop is CSVAGQGSSYEQYF. The CDR3 DNA reads TGCAGCGTTGCCGGACAGGGAAGCTCCTACGAGCAGTACTTC.